These 28 T cell receptor beta chains originate from one sample sequenced in a study of blood T cell repertoires in COVID-19. TCRdb keeps only in-frame clones here, not all; method: immunoSEQ multiplex PCR. The sample lists about 160,000 clones, around 85% occurring once. Sequences were obtained from peripheral blood. The receptor source for this set is a human donor with acute or convalescent COVID-19. The donor label of this sample is uncertain.

The gene calls are TRBV6-1 and TRBJ1-5, with TRBD1 identical over 8 bases. CDR1 is MNHNS, CDR2 SASEGT, per germline. CDR3 length equals 16 residues. V lost 2 bases to trimming and J lost 9 bases; unmatched junction nucleotides: 12. The CDR3 DNA follows: TGTGCCAGCAGTGAAAGGGGCGCAGGGGGCAATTGGCCCCAGCATTTT. The encoded protein is CASSERGAGGNWPQHF.

The CDR3 bases are TGTGCCAGCTCACCAGGTTCGGGGGACTATGGCTACACCTTC. The encoded protein is CASSPGSGDYGYTF. The chain links TRBV18 to TRBJ1-2; weak D call: TRBD1 (5 bases). This CDR3 has 14 residues. Germline V CDR1 and CDR2: KGHSH, LQKENI. V was shortened by 2 bases and J by 3 bases, with 10 bases between the two germline ends.

The chain is built from TRBV7-9 and TRBJ1-6; TRBD1 matches at 10 bases. The CDR3 has 17 amino acids. J lost 4 bases, V lost 5 bases, and 8 bases had no gene match. CDR1 is SEHNR and CDR2 is FQNEAQ in the germline V gene (reference sequence). The DNA of the CDR3 is TGTGCCAGCAGCGCCCTGAGGGACAGGGGTTATAATTCACCCCTCCACTTT. This codes for CASSALRDRGYNSPLHF. Full variable domain (remainder filled in from reference TRBV7-9 and TRBJ1-6): DTGVSQNPRHKITKRGQNVTFRCDPISEHNRLYWYRQTLGQGPEFLTYFQNEAQLEKSRLLSDRFSAERPKGSFSTLEIQRTEQGDSAMYLCASSALRDRGYNSPLHFGNGTRLTVT.

This rearrangement joins TRBV30 to TRBJ1-5; D call uncertain. The V end lost 4 bases, the J end lost 2 bases, and 12 bases lay between the germline ends. The CDR3 has 14 residues. CDR1 GTSNPN and CDR2 SVGIG come from the germline V gene (reference sequence). The CDR3 loop is CAWNRGDRNQPQHF. CDR3 in DNA: TGTGCCTGGAATCGGGGAGATCGCAATCAGCCCCAGCATTTT.

The chain links TRBV5-4 to TRBJ2-4; 9 bases are shared with TRBD2. Germline CDR1 SGHNT, CDR2 YYREEE (reference sequence). With 0 bases clipped from V and 3 bases from J, the junction kept 4 bases outside the gene matches. The CDR3 sequence is 16 residues long. The CDR3 DNA is TGTGCCAGCAGCTTGGGTAGCGGGGGTAACAAAAACATTCAGTACTTC. It specifies CASSLGSGGNKNIQYF.

The rearrangement joins TRBV24-1 to TRBJ1-1; 9 bases match TRBD1. With 7 bases clipped from V and 5 bases from J, the junction kept 16 bases outside the gene matches. Germline CDR1 KGHDR, CDR2 SFDVKD. CDR3 size: 17 residues. CDR3 sequence reads: CATRRLPRDRDRTEAFF. CDR3 in DNA: TGTGCCACCAGACGTCTACCCCGGGACAGGGACAGGACTGAAGCTTTCTTT.

This clone appeared once. The CDR3 sequence: CASSPGQGATYEQYF. CDR3 sequence (DNA): TGTGCCAGCAGCCCGGGACAGGGGGCTACCTACGAGCAGTACTTC. The gene calls are TRBV7-6 and TRBJ2-7, with TRBD1 identical over 12 bases. V shed 5 bases, J shed 2 bases, and the junction held 4 bases outside the gene matches. This CDR3 region has 15 residues. CDR1 is SGHVS and CDR2 is FNYEAQ in the germline V gene.

This sequence joins TRBV9 and TRBJ1-2; no clear D. The length of the CDR3 is 14 residues. V lost 0 bases, J lost 4 bases, and 10 bases lay in between. The germline CDR1 and CDR2 sequences are SGDLS and YYNGEE. CDR3 nucleotides: TGTGCCAGCAGCGTAGAAGGAAGCGCCTATGGCTACACCTTC. This encodes CASSVEGSAYGYTF. The variable domain in full, completed from reference TRBV9 and TRBJ1-2, reads DSGVTQTPKHLITATGQRVTLRCSPRSGDLSVYWYQQSLDQGLQFLIQYYNGEERAKGNILERFSAQQFPDLHSELNLSSLELGDSALYFCASSVEGSAYGYTFGSGTRLTVV.

Details on this clone: The identical CDR3 is also encoded by other nucleotide sequences in the sample. The chain employs TRBV15 and TRBJ1-2; a possible D gene is TRBD1 (5 bases). There are 13 residues in the CDR3. Germline V gene lookup returns CDR1 LNHNV and CDR2 YYDKDF (reference sequence). Trimming took 5 bases from V and 2 from J, leaving 9 bases between them. DNA of the CDR3: TGTGCCACCAGCCCTGACAGAAACTATGGCTACACCTTC. Translation gives CATSPDRNYGYTF.

The gene calls are TRBV29-1 and TRBJ1-3, with 7 bases matching TRBD1. The V gene's germline CDR1 is SQVTM and CDR2 ANQGSEA. J gave up 2 bases and V 6 bases, and 10 bases lay outside the gene matches. This CDR3 contains 15 residues. The CDR3 DNA follows: TGCAGCGTCAGCCCCTTTCAGGGGGCTGGAAACACCATATATTTT. As protein: CSVSPFQGAGNTIYF.

This chain joins TRBV25-1 and TRBJ2-2; 8 bases agree with TRBD1. Germline V gene data show CDR1 as MGHDK and CDR2 as SYGVNS. J was trimmed by 5 bases and V by 3 bases; bases with no gene match: 5. This CDR3 has 15 residues. In nucleotides, the CDR3 is TGTGCCAGCAGTGACCCCCGGACAGGGACCGGGGAGCTGTTTTTT. The encoded protein is CASSDPRTGTGELFF.

This clone was seen just once. This chain connects TRBV7-9 to TRBJ1-4; the D is unclear. V was clipped by 1 base and J by 0 bases, with 6 bases between them. CDR1 and CDR2 (germline): SEHNR, FQNEAQ (reference sequence). This CDR3 comprises 15 residues. This chain's CDR3 is CASSLGRATNEKLFF. The CDR3, as DNA: TGTGCCAGCAGCTTAGGGAGGGCAACTAATGAAAAACTGTTTTTT.

This rearrangement joins TRBV10-3 to TRBJ2-1; 7 nucleotides match TRBD2. The V segment lost 0 bases and the J segment 5 bases; nucleotides outside the gene matches: 4. There are 15 residues in the CDR3. In germline, CDR1 is ENHRY, CDR2 SYGVKD. In DNA, the CDR3 is TGTGCCATCAGTGAGTCTTTAGCGGGTGACAATGAGCAGTTCTTC. Amino acid sequence: CAISESLAGDNEQFF.

The chain uses TRBV13 and TRBJ1-3; no clear D gene. Trimming left V 2 bases short and J 0 bases short, with 11 bases between. There are 16 residues in the CDR3. The germline gives CDR1 PRHDT, CDR2 FYEKMQ (reference sequence). CDR3 loop: CASSLIRGFSGNTIYF. The CDR3 DNA is TGTGCCAGCAGCTTAATTCGGGGATTCTCTGGAAACACCATATATTTT.

The J gene is TRBJ2-7, the V gene TRBV11-1; D is possibly TRBD2 (7 bases). CDR3 length equals 14 residues. CDR1 and CDR2 from the germline V gene are SGHAT and FQDESV (reference sequence). V was shortened by 2 bases and J by 3 bases, with 11 bases between the two germline ends. The CDR3 nucleotides read TGTGCCAGCAGCTTAAGGGGGGGAAACTACGAGCAGTACTTC. Encoded protein: CASSLRGGNYEQYF.

This chain joins TRBV4-2 and TRBJ2-5; 12 bases line up with TRBD2. Trimming removed 4 bases from V and 1 base from J; junction bases left unmatched: 4. The CDR3 consists of 16 residues. Germline CDR1 and CDR2: LGHNA and YNFKEQ. CDR3 in amino acids: CASSRGTSGFQETQYF. CDR3 DNA sequence: TGTGCCAGCAGCCGGGGGACTAGCGGGTTCCAAGAGACCCAGTACTTC.

The chain is built from TRBV11-2 and TRBJ1-1; D is possibly TRBD1 (6 bases). V lost 5 bases to trimming and J lost 3 bases, with 16 bases between them. Germline assignment: CDR1 SGHAT and CDR2 FQNNGV. The CDR3 length is 15 residues. The CDR3 region has the DNA TGTGCCAGCAGCCCCCAGGGGCGGGGGGACACTGAAGCTTTCTTT. Translated: CASSPQGRGDTEAFF.

This chain uses TRBV6-5 with TRBJ1-5; D possibly corresponds to TRBD1 (5 bases). The V end lost 6 bases, the J end lost 1 base, and 10 bases lay between the germline ends. The CDR3 totals 14 residues. In germline, CDR1 is MNHEY, CDR2 SVGAGI. This chain's CDR3 is CASSQGVSNQPQHF. The CDR3 DNA reads TGTGCCAGCAGCCAAGGGGTCAGCAATCAGCCCCAGCATTTT.

The genes are TRBV6-5 and TRBJ1-1, with 7 bases fitting TRBD1. The CDR3 sequence is 15 residues long. Losses at the gene ends were 4 bases for V and 1 base for J; bases not matched to a gene: 6. Germline V CDR1 and CDR2: MNHEY, SVGAGI. CDR3: CASSFTTGPNTEAFF. CDR3 nucleotides: TGTGCCAGCAGTTTTACGACAGGGCCGAACACTGAAGCTTTCTTT.

The V call is TRBV2, the J call TRBJ2-7; tentative D call: TRBD1 (5 bases). The CDR3 extends over 15 amino acids. Germline CDR1 is SNHLY and CDR2 is FYNNEI. Trimming cost V 4 bases and J 1 base, with 14 bases left between them. The chain's CDR3 is CASSVSSGFSYEQYF. The CDR3 DNA follows: TGTGCCAGCAGTGTTTCGTCAGGGTTTTCCTACGAGCAGTACTTC.

The V and J genes are TRBV24-1 and TRBJ2-3, with D maybe TRBD1 (5 bases). CDR3 length: 14 amino acids. The germline CDR1 and CDR2 sequences are KGHDR and SFDVKD. The V end was cut by 4 bases, the J end by 5 bases, with 12 bases between. CDR3 protein: CATSDPTGVDTQYF. The CDR3 nucleotides are TGTGCCACCAGTGACCCTACAGGAGTAGATACGCAGTATTTT.

This chain joins TRBV10-1 and TRBJ1-1; D is unclear. The ends were cut back, 4 bases at V and 2 bases at J, with 8 bases in the middle. Germline V gives CDR1 WNHNN, CDR2 SYGVQD (reference sequence). The CDR3 covers 13 residues. CDR3: CASSGTSNTEAFF. CDR3 nucleotides: TGCGCCAGCAGTGGAACCAGTAACACTGAAGCTTTCTTT.

Comments on this clone: Additional DNA sequences in this sample encode the identical CDR3. The rearrangement joins TRBV7-6 to TRBJ2-3, with 7 bases identical to TRBD2. J lost 1 base, V lost 1 base, and 2 bases had no gene match. The CDR3 consists of 15 residues. Germline CDR1 SGHVS, CDR2 FNYEAQ. CDR3 nucleotide sequence: TGTGCCAGCAGCTTAGTCCGGGGGGGCACAGATACGCAGTATTTT. It translates to CASSLVRGGTDTQYF.

This chain connects TRBV7-8 to TRBJ2-7, with 7 bases fitting TRBD2. Looked up from germline, CDR1 is SGHVS and CDR2 is FQNEAQ. The CDR3 consists of 15 residues. The V segment lost 3 bases and the J segment 0 bases; nucleotides outside the gene matches: 5. The CDR3 reads CASSFERGPSYEQYF. The DNA of the CDR3 is TGTGCCAGCAGCTTTGAGCGGGGTCCCTCCTACGAGCAGTACTTC. The entire variable domain, with the rest obtained from reference TRBV7-8 and TRBJ2-7, is as follows: GAGVSQSPRYKVAKRGQDVALRCDPISGHVSLFWYQQALGQGPEFLTYFQNEAQLDKSGLPSDRFFAERPEGSVSTLKIQRTQQEDSAVYLCASSFERGPSYEQYFGPGTRLTVT.

The chain links TRBV5-1 to TRBJ2-1; TRBD1 matches 9 bases. The CDR3 runs to 16 residues. J was trimmed by 0 bases and V by 2 bases; bases with no gene match: 3. Per germline, CDR1 SGHRS and CDR2 YFSETQ. In nucleotides, the CDR3 is TGCGCCAGCAGCTTCACGACAGGGGGCTCCTACAATGAGCAGTTCTTC. It encodes CASSFTTGGSYNEQFF.

V and J are TRBV30 and TRBJ2-6, with D tentatively TRBD1 (5 bases). V was cut by 3 bases and J by 2 bases, with 17 bases left in between. The germline gives CDR1 GTSNPN, CDR2 SVGIG (reference sequence). The CDR3 consists of 17 residues. In DNA form, the CDR3 reads TGTGCCTGGAGGCAGGGTAACCAACGTGCTGGGGCCAACGTCCTGACTTTC. Translating it yields CAWRQGNQRAGANVLTF.

The V and J genes are TRBV27 and TRBJ2-7; 10 nucleotides match TRBD2. The CDR3 totals 17 residues. The V segment lost 4 bases and the J segment 2 bases; nucleotides outside the gene matches: 11. Germline V gene data show CDR1 as MNHEY and CDR2 as SMNVEV (reference sequence). The CDR3 DNA follows: TGTGCCAGCAGTTCCGTCCTAGCGGGGGACTTCCCCTACGAGCAGTACTTC. This gives the protein CASSSVLAGDFPYEQYF.

V is TRBV7-2 and J is TRBJ2-3; 8 nucleotides match TRBD1. Looked up from germline, CDR1 is SGHTA and CDR2 is FQGNSA. This CDR3 has 11 amino acids. V trimming: 5 bases; J trimming: 11 bases; junction bases outside the gene matches: 3. The CDR3 reads CASSPDRGQYF. The CDR3 coding sequence is TGTGCCAGCAGCCCCGACAGGGGGCAGTATTTT.